The subject of this entry is one TCR beta chain. The antigen is not known. These data are taken from a study of graft-versus-host responses after intestinal transplantation. Study as a whole: Each recipient received a multivisceral, liver-intestinal, or isolated intestinal graft. Anti-thymocyte globulin was used for induction in all recipients, who then took tacrolimus and steroids for 2 to 4 years. Study-wide results and limits: There were GvH clones found in recipient marrow, and some of them appeared first in ileum or blood.

Germline CDR1 reads MNHEY; CDR2 reads SMNVEV (reference sequence). V shed 5 bases and J 3 bases; nucleotides not matched to a gene: 5. The CDR3 sequence is 14 residues long. Only in-frame clones appear in the TCRdb table, and some are missing; sequencing was by immunoSEQ multiplex PCR. The table shows about 93,000 clones, with 90% to 95% occurring only once. The sample here was unstimulated CD8+ T cells sorted from spleen or lymph node cells, taken before intestinal transplant. The receptor's source is a human donor who received an intestinal transplant. The J gene is TRBJ2-7, the V gene TRBV27; TRBD2 agrees at 9 bases. The CDR3 coding sequence is TGTGCCAGCAGTCCCGGGACTAGCATCTACGAGCAGTACTTC. This sequence encodes CASSPGTSIYEQYF.